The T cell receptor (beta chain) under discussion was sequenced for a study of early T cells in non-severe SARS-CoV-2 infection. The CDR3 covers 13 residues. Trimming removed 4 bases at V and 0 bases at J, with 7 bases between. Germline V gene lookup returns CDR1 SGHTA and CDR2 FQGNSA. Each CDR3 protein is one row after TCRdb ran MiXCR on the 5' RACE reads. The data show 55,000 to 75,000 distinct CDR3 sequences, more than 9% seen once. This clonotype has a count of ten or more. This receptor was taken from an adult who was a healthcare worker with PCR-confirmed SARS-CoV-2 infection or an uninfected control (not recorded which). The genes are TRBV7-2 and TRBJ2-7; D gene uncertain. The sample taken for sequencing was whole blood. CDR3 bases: TGTGCCAGCAGCTCTCAGAGCTCCTACGAGCAGTACTTC. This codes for CASSSQSSYEQYF.